The clone carrying this T cell receptor beta chain showed up just once. CDR1 is MGHRA, CDR2 YSYEKL, per germline. CDR3 length equals 17 residues. Trimming cost V 2 bases and J 0 bases; bases outside gene matches: 5. This specimen belongs to a study of blood T cell repertoires in COVID-19. The data were produced by immunoSEQ multiplex PCR, yet TCRdb's version contains in-frame clones alone and is incomplete. The sample shows approximately 150,000 clones, 75% to 85% of them seen only once. Sequenced: peripheral blood. This rearrangement joins TRBV4-1 to TRBJ2-3, with TRBD1 matching over 10 bases. The sequence was collected from a woman between 45 and 65 years old in a cohort sampled during active or convalescent COVID-19. CDR3 amino acids: CASSQPGTGASTDTQYF. Written as DNA, the CDR3 is TGCGCCAGCAGCCAACCCGGGACAGGGGCCAGCACAGATACGCAGTATTTT.